This TCR beta chain was recorded in a study of cytomegalovirus exposure and HLA in healthy donors (dated by TCRdb to the late 2010s). At the level of the whole study: The 550 to 750 repertoires of the first cohort and the 120 or so validation repertoires were produced on the same platform, according to a later analysis. The aim of the study was to test whether cataloging public T cell receptors could identify signatures of past pathogen exposure. A separate validation cohort of 100 to 150 different subjects was used in addition to the approximately 700-subject first cohort. To predict cytomegalovirus infection status, the study brought together high-throughput TCR immunosequencing, statistical association of individual TCRs with disease status, and machine learning. The full study reports these points: Across donors, most TCR sequences were observed very rarely, whereas some public TCRs were present in many individuals. In vitro tests confirmed that a few of the cytomegalovirus-associated TCR beta chains recognize cytomegalovirus antigens. The study listed approximately 150 TCR beta chains as associated with cytomegalovirus. The classifier was reported to diagnose cytomegalovirus status with high specificity and sensitivity in both the original and validation cohorts. It was suggested by the authors that the approach could potentially be generalized to other disease states and immunological phenotypes. A later analysis had no HLA typing for the validation cohort, so co-occurrence there was scored across all 120 or so repertoires. In a later analysis, TCRs clustered in the first cohort were found to also tend to co-occur in the roughly 130 validation repertoires, with about 94% of cluster scores above 0.

CDR1 MNHNS and CDR2 SASEGT are derived from the germline V gene. The junction carries 10 bases between V and J, which are trimmed by 1 base and 9 bases respectively. Inclusive of the bounding cysteine and phenylalanine, the CDR3 is 14 residues long. The read is trimmed to its CDR3 DNA, 42 bases read in frame from base 1. The donors were included in the validation cohort of roughly 120 subjects, a group kept apart from the approximately 650-subject first cohort. The library was obtained by the immunoSEQ multiplex PCR assay. The authors' analysis ran thus. A statistical classification framework was developed to diagnose cytomegalovirus status using the catalog of TCR beta chain sequences. TCRdb obtained this table from immuneACCESS and retained in-frame rearrangements with V and J assigned. These tables miss some clones; where compared with another copy, unresolved V genes account for less than half of the shortfall, and the remainder is unexplained. V, J and clone size are taken as reported in that table, and D and trimming were inferred from the DNA itself. The sample profile shows under 140,000 clones; roughly 90% of them were found once. The ten largest clones add up to around 1.9% of the sample.

Concerning this clone itself: This receptor's antigen is unknown. Per-nucleotide qualities are absent, and no much larger clonotype sits a single base away.

Recombination linked TRBV6-1 to TRBJ1-6, with the D gene uncertain. The origin of this receptor is a woman aged 18-35 years in good health and CMV-seronegative. Sequences were obtained from PBMCs. The CDR3 is CASSEGVPGSPLHF. The nucleotide sequence is TGTGCCAGCAGTGAAGGGGTTCCAGGTTCACCCCTCCACTTT.